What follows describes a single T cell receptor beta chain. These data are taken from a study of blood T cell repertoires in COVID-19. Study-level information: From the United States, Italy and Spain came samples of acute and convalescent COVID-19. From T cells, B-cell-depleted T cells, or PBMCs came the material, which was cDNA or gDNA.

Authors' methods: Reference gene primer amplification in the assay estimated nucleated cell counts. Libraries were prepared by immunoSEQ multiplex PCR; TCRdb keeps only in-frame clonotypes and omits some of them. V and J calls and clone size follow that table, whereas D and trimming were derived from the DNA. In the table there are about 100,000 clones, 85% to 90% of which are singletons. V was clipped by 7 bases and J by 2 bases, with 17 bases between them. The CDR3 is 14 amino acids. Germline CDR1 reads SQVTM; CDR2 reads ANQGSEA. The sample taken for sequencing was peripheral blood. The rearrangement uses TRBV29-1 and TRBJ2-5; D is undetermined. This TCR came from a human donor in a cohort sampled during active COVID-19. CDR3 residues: CSATTLYGQETQYF. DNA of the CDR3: TGCAGCGCGACGACTCTCTATGGGCAAGAGACCCAGTACTTC.